The source of this T cell receptor beta chain is a study of T cell changes during pregnancy in multiple sclerosis. Measured with immunoSEQ multiplex PCR; TCRdb has only the in-frame clones, and not every one. The repertoire holds 50,000 to 65,000 clones, around nine tenths seen once, with under 3.5% in the top ten. This CDR3 is built from 15 residues. Germline CDR1 LGHNA, CDR2 YSLEER. Trimming took 5 bases from V and 0 from J, leaving 11 bases between them. This chain uses TRBV4-3 with TRBJ1-3; D is ambiguous. The TCR was taken from a female donor with multiple sclerosis, enrolled in a pregnancy study. Here the sequenced sample was CD8+ T cells from peripheral blood mononuclear cells, taken before pregnancy. In DNA form, the CDR3 reads TGCGCCAGCAGCGGTGCGTCTGGCTCTGGAAACACCATATATTTT. This encodes CASSGASGSGNTIYF.